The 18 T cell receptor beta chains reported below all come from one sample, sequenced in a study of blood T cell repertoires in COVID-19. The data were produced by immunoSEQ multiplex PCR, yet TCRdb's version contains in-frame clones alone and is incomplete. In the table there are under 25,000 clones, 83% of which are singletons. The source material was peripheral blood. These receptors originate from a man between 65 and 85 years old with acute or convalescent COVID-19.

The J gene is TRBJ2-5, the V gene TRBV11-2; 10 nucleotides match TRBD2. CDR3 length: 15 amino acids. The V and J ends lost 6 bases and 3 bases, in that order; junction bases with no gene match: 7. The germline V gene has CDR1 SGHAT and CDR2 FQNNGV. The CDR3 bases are TGTGCCAGCAGTTATACTAGCGGGGCAGAAGAGACCCAGTACTTC. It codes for CASSYTSGAEETQYF.

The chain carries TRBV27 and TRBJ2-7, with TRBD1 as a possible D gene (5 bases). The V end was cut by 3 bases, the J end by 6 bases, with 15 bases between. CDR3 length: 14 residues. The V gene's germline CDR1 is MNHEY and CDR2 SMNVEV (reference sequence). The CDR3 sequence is CASSFRESSSEQYF. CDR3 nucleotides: TGTGCCAGCAGTTTCAGGGAAAGTTCGAGCGAGCAGTACTTC.

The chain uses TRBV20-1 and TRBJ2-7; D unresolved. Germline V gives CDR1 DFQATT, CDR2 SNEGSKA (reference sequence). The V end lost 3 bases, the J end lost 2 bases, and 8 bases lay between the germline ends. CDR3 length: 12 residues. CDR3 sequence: CSASQQPYEQYF. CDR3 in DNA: TGCAGTGCTAGTCAACAGCCCTACGAGCAGTACTTC.

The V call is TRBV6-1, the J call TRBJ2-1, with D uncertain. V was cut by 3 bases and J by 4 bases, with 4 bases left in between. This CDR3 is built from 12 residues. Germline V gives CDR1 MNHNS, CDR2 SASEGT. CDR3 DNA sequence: TGTGCCAGCAGTGACAGGTACAATGAGCAGTTCTTC. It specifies CASSDRYNEQFF.

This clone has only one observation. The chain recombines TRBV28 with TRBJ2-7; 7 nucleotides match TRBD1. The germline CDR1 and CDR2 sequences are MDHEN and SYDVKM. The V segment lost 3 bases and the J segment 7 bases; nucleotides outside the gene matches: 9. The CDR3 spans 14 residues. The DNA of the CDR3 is TGTGCCAGCAGTTTGACAGGGACGGTTCGGGAGCAGTACTTC. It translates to CASSLTGTVREQYF.

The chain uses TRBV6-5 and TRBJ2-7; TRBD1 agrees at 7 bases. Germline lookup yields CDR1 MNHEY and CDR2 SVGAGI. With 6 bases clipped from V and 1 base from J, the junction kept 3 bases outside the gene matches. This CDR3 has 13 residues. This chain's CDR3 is CASSATGSYEQYF. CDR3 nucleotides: TGTGCCAGCAGCGCGACAGGGTCCTACGAGCAGTACTTC.

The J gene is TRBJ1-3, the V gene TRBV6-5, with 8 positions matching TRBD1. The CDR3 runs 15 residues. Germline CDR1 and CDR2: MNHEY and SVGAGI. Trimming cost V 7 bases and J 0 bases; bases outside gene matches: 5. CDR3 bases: TGTGCCAGCAACCGACAGGGGAACTCTGGAAACACCATATATTTT. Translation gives CASNRQGNSGNTIYF.

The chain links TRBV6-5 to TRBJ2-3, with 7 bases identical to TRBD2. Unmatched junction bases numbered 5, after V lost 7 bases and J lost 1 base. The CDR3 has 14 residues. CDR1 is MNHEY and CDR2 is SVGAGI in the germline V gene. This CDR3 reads CASNSGGRTDTQYF. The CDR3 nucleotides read TGTGCCAGCAACTCGGGAGGTCGCACAGATACGCAGTATTTT.

The CDR3 is CASSLGGTAEQYF. In DNA form, the CDR3 reads TGTGCCAGCAGCTTAGGCGGGACAGCCGAGCAGTACTTC. J is TRBJ2-7 and V is TRBV7-2; possibly TRBD1 for D (7 bases). Per the germline V gene, CDR1 is SGHTA and CDR2 is FQGNSA. This CDR3 has 13 residues. Between the trimmed V and J ends, which lost 1 base and 6 bases, there was a span of 10 bases.

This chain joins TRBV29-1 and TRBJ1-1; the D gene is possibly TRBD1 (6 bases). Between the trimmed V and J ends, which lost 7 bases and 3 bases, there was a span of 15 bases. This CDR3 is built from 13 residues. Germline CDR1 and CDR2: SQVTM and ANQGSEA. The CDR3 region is CSGGTPRDTEAFF. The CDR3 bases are TGCAGCGGTGGGACACCCCGGGACACTGAAGCTTTCTTT.

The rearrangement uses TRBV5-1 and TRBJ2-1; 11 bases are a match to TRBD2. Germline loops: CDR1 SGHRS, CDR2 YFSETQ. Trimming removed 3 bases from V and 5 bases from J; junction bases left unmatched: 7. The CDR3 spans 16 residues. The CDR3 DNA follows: TGCGCCAGCAGCTCCCGACTAGCGGGGACGGACAATGAGCAGTTCTTC. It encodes CASSSRLAGTDNEQFF. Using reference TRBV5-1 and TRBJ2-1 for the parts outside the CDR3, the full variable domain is KAGVTQTPRYLIKTRGQQVTLSCSPISGHRSVSWYQQTPGQGLQFLFEYFSETQRNKGNFPGRFSGRQFSNSRSEMNVSTLELGDSALYLCASSSRLAGTDNEQFFGPGTRLTVL.

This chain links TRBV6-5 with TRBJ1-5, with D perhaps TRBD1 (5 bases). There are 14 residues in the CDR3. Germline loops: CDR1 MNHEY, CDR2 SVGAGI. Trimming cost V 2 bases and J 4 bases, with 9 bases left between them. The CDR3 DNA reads TGTGCCAGCAGTTACGCTGGGGCGAATCAGCCCCAGCATTTT. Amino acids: CASSYAGANQPQHF.

CDR3 residues: CASSSQGRRETQYF. CDR3 DNA: TGCGCCAGCAGCTCACAGGGAAGAAGAGAGACCCAGTACTTC. The rearrangement uses TRBV5-1 and TRBJ2-5; D possibly corresponds to TRBD1 (6 bases). The CDR3 spans 14 residues. Per germline, CDR1 SGHRS and CDR2 YFSETQ. V dropped 3 bases and J dropped 4 bases, with 13 bases sitting between them.

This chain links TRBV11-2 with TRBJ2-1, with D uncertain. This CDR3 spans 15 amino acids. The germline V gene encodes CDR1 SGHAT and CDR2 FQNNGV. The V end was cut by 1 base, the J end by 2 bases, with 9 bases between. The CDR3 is CASSLVRSTYNEQFF. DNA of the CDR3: TGTGCCAGCAGCTTAGTTAGGAGCACCTACAATGAGCAGTTCTTC.

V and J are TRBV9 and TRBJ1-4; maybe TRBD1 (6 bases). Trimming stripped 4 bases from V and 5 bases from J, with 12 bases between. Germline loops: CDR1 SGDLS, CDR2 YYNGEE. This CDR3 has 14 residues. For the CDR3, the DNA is TGTGCCAGCAGCTTAACAGGGCAGAATGAAAAACTGTTTTTT. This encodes CASSLTGQNEKLFF.

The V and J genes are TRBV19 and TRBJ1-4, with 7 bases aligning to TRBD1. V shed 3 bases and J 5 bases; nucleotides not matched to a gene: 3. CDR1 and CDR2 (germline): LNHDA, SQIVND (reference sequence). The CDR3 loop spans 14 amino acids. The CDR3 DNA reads TGTGCCAGTAGTATGGACAGGAGAAATGAAAAACTGTTTTTT. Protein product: CASSMDRRNEKLFF.

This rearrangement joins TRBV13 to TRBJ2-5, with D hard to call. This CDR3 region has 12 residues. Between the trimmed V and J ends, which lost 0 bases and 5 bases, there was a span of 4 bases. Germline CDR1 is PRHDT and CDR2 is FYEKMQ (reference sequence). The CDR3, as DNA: TGTGCCAGCAGCTTAGGCTATGAGACCCAGTACTTC. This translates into CASSLGYETQYF.

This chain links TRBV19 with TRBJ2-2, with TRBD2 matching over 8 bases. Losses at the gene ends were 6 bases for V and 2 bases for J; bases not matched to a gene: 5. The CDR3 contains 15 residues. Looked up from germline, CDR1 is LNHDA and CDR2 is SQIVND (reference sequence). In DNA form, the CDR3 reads TGTGCCAGTAGGTCCGGGGGGGCCAACACCGGGGAGCTGTTTTTT. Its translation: CASRSGGANTGELFF.